This TCR beta chain emerged from a study of T cell changes during pregnancy in multiple sclerosis. Data came from immunoSEQ multiplex PCR; TCRdb stores just in-frame clones and leaves some out. The profile shows about 77,000 clones, 89% of them singletons. The sample consisted of peripheral blood, taken before pregnancy. This receptor was identified in a female donor with multiple sclerosis, enrolled in a pregnancy study.

CDR3 nucleotide sequence: TGTGCCAGCATTCTAACCCTTAATTCACCCCTCCACTTT. It specifies CASILTLNSPLHF. This chain joins TRBV6-1 and TRBJ1-6, with D unclear. Trimming took 7 bases from V and 6 from J, leaving 10 bases between them. Per germline, CDR1 MNHNS and CDR2 SASEGT. The CDR3 sequence is 13 residues long.